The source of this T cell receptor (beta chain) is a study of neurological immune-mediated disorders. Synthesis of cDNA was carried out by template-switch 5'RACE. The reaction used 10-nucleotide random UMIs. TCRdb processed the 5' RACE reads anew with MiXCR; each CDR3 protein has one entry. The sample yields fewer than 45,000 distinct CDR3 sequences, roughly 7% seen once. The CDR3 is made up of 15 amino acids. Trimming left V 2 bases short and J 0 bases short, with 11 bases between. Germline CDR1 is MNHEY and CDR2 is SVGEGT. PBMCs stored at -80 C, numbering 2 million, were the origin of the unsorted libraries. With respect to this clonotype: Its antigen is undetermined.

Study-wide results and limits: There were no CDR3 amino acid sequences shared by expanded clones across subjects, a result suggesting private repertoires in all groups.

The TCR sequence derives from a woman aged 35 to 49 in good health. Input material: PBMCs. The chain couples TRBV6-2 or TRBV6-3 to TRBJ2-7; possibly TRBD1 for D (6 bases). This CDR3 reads CASSYGQSFSYEQYF. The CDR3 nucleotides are TGTGCCAGCAGTTACGGACAGTCCTTCTCCTACGAGCAGTACTTC.